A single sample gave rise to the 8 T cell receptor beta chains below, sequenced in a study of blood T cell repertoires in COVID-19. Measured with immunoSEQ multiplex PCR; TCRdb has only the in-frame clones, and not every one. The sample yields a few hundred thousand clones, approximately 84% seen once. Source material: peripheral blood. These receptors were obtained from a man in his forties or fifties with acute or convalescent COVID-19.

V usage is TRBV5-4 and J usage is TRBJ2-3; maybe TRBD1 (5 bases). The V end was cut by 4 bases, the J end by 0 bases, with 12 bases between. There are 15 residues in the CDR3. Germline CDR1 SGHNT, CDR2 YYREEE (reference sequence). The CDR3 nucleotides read TGTGCCAGCAGCGGAATAGGGGTTAGCACAGATACGCAGTATTTT. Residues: CASSGIGVSTDTQYF.

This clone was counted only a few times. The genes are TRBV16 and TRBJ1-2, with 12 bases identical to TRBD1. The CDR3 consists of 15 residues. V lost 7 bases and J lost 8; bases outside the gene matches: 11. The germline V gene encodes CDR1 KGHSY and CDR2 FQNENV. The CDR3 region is CASTPLGQGAGGYTF. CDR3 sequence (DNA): TGTGCCAGCACCCCTCTGGGACAGGGGGCGGGAGGCTACACCTTC.

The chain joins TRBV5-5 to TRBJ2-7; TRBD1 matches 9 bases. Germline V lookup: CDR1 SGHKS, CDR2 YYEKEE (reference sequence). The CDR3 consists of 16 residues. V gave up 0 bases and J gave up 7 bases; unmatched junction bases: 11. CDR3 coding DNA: TGTGCCAGCAGCTTGGTTGCGGGACAGGGTTCGGTTGAGCAGTACTTC. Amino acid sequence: CASSLVAGQGSVEQYF. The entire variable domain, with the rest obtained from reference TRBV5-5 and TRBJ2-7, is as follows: DAGVTQSPTHLIKTRGQQVTLRCSPISGHKSVSWYQQVLGQGPQFIFQYYEKEERGRGNFPDRFSARQFPNYSSELNVNALLLGDSALYLCASSLVAGQGSVEQYFGPGTRLTVT.

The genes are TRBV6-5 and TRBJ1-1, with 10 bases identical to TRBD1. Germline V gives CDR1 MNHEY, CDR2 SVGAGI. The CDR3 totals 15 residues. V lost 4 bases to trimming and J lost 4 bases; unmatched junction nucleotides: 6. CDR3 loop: CASSSRQGALTEAFF. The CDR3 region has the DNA TGTGCCAGCAGTTCCCGACAGGGGGCGCTCACTGAAGCTTTCTTT.

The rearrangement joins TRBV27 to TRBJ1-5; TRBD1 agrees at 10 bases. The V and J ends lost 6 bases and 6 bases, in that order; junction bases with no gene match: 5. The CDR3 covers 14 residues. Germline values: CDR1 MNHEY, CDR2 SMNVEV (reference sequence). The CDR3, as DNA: TGTGCCAGCAGGAGACAGGGGGCTACTCAGCCCCAGCATTTT. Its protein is CASRRQGATQPQHF.

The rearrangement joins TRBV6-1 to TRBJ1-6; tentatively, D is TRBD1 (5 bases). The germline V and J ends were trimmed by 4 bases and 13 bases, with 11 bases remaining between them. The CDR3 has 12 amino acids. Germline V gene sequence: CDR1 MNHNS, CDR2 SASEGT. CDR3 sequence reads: CASSALGLPLHF. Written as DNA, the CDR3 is TGTGCCAGCAGTGCCTTGGGACTTCCCCTCCACTTT.

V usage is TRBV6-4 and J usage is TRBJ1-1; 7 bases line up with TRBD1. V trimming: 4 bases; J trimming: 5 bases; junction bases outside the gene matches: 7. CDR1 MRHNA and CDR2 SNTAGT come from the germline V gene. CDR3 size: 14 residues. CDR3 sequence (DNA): TGTGCCAGCAGTGTGGTCGAGGGGGCTACTGAAGCTTTCTTT. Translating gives CASSVVEGATEAFF.

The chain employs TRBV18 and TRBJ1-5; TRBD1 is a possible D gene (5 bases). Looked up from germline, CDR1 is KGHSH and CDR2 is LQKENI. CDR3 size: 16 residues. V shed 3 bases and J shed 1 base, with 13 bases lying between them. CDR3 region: CASSPSIGGSNQPQHF. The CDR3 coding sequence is TGTGCCAGCTCACCCTCGATCGGGGGAAGCAATCAGCCCCAGCATTTT. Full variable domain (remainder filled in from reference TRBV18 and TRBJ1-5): NAGVMQNPRHLVRRRGQEARLRCSPMKGHSHVYWYRQLPEEGLKFMVYLQKENIIDESGMPKERFSAEFPKEGPSILRIQQVVRGDSAAYFCASSPSIGGSNQPQHFGDGTRLSIL.